The next 6 T cell receptor beta chains were all read from a single sample in a study of Tregs in tolerant kidney transplant recipients. Profiled with immunoSEQ multiplex PCR; TCRdb holds only in-frame clones, not every one. Among around 43,000 clones listed, less than 95% were seen once. The specimen was Tregs from blood. Source of these receptors: a human donor in good health.

The chain is built from TRBV5-1 and TRBJ2-3, with D possibly being TRBD1 (6 bases). V was clipped by 0 bases and J by 1 base, with 9 bases between them. The CDR3 has 15 amino acids. CDR1 SGHRS and CDR2 YFSETQ come from the germline V gene. The CDR3 sequence is CASSLVQGGTDTQYF. CDR3 nucleotides: TGCGCCAGCAGCTTGGTACAGGGTGGCACAGATACGCAGTATTTT.

The chain is built from TRBV19 and TRBJ1-1, with no clear D. The V and J ends lost 2 bases and 8 bases respectively, with 18 bases between them. The CDR3 totals 15 residues. The germline V gene encodes CDR1 LNHDA and CDR2 SQIVND (reference sequence). The CDR3 loop reads CASSIYPAPEREAFF. The CDR3 region has the DNA TGTGCCAGTAGTATATACCCCGCACCAGAGAGGGAAGCTTTCTTT.

The chain employs TRBV18 and TRBJ2-5, with D uncertain. V was cut by 0 bases and J by 2 bases, with 7 bases left in between. In germline, CDR1 is KGHSH, CDR2 LQKENI. The CDR3 runs 14 residues. CDR3 region: CASSPPNLQETQYF. CDR3 bases: TGTGCCAGCTCACCACCGAACCTTCAAGAGACCCAGTACTTC.

The chain uses TRBV19 and TRBJ2-1; D ambiguous. Looked up from germline, CDR1 is LNHDA and CDR2 is SQIVND (reference sequence). The length of the CDR3 is 14 residues. Trimming left V 3 bases short and J 1 base short, with 7 bases between. This CDR3 is CASSIVGSYNEQFF. CDR3 nucleotides: TGTGCCAGTAGTATTGTGGGATCCTACAATGAGCAGTTCTTC.

The chain combines TRBV2 with TRBJ1-1, with D maybe TRBD1 (5 bases). This CDR3 region has 14 residues. The ends were cut back, 5 bases at V and 1 base at J, with 11 bases in the middle. Germline CDR1 and CDR2: SNHLY and FYNNEI. The CDR3 sequence: CASSFDSWNTEAFF. In nucleotides, the CDR3 is TGTGCCAGCAGTTTTGACAGTTGGAACACTGAAGCTTTCTTT.

The rearrangement uses TRBV19 and TRBJ2-1; 7 nucleotides match TRBD2. Germline assignment: CDR1 LNHDA and CDR2 SQIVND (reference sequence). There are 14 residues in the CDR3. Unmatched junction bases numbered 5, after V lost 7 bases and J lost 2 bases. The CDR3 bases are TGTGCCAGTAAACGCGGGAGAACCTACAATGAGCAGTTCTTC. It translates to CASKRGRTYNEQFF.